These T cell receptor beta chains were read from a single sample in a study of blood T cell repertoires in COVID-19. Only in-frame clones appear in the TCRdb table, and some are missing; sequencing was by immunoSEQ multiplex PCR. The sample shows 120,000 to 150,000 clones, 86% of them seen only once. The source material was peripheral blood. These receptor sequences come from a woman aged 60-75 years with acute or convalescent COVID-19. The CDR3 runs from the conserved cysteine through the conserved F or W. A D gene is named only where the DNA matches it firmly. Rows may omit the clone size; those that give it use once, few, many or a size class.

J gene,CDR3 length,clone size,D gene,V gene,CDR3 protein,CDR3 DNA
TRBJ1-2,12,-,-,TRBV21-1,CASSPAGGGWTF,TGTGCCAGCAGCCCGGCGGGCGGTGGTTGGACCTTC
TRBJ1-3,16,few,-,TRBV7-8,CASSLEQAGRGNTIYF,TGTGCCAGCAGCTTAGAACAGGCAGGACGAGGAAACACCATATATTTT
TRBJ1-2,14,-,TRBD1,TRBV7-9,CASSYHRGSDGYTF,TGTGCCAGCAGTTACCACAGGGGATCCGATGGCTACACCTTC
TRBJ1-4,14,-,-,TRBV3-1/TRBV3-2,CASSQFSGSEKLFF,TGTGCCAGCAGCCAATTTTCAGGCAGCGAAAAACTGTTTTTT
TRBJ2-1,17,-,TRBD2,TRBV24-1,CATSDLRARGGANEQFF,TGTGCCACCAGTGATTTAAGGGCGCGCGGGGGGGCAAATGAGCAGTTCTTC
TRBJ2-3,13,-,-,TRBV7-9,CASSLEGRDTQYF,TGTGCCAGCAGCTTAGAGGGGAGGGATACGCAGTATTTT
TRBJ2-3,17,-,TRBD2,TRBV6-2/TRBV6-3,CASSYSKGGGVTDTQYF,TGTGCCAGCAGTTACTCGAAGGGCGGGGGGGTCACAGATACGCAGTATTTT
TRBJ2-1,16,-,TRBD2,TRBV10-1,CASSEPARGGQNEQFF,TGCGCCAGCAGTGAGCCGGCGCGGGGGGGCCAAAATGAGCAGTTCTTC
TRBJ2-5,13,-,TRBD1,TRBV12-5,CASGLGQGETQYF,TGTGCTAGTGGTTTAGGACAGGGTGAGACCCAGTACTTC
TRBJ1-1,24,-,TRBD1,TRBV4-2,CASSQDEGAGGLIQGRHMNTEAFF,TGTGCCAGCAGCCAAGACGAGGGGGCAGGGGGCCTAATCCAAGGGAGGCACATGAACACTGAAGCTTTCTTT
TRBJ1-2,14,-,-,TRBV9,CASSVEGRNYGYTF,TGTGCCAGCAGCGTAGAAGGCAGGAACTATGGCTACACCTTC
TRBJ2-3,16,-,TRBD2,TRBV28,CASSSPGLAGGITQYF,TGTGCCAGCAGTTCACCGGGACTAGCGGGGGGGATTACGCAGTATTTT
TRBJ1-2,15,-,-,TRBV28,CASSLADRSGYGYTF,TGTGCCAGCAGCCTAGCCGACAGGAGTGGCTATGGCTACACCTTC
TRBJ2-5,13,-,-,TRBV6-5,CASSQTSSETQYF,TGTGCCAGCAGTCAGACTTCATCAGAGACCCAGTACTTC
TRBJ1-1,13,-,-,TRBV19,CASRMGRGTEAFF,TGTGCCAGTAGAATGGGAAGGGGCACTGAAGCTTTCTTT
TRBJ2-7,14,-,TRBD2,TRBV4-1,CASSSLGGVYEQYF,TGCGCCAGCAGCTCCCTGGGGGGGGTCTACGAGCAGTACTTC
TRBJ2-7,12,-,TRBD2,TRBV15,CATSRDRDGRKF,TGTGCCACCAGCAGAGATCGGGACGGGAGGAAGTTC
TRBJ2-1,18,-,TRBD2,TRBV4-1,CASSQEGQLAGAYNEQFF,TGCGCCAGCAGCCAAGAGGGTCAACTAGCGGGGGCATACAATGAGCAGTTCTTC
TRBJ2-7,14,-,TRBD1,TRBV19,CASSRGQGAYEQYF,TGTGCCAGTAGTCGCGGACAGGGGGCGTACGAGCAGTACTTC
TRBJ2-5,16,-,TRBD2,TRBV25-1,CASSDVLAGPKETQYF,TGTGCCAGCAGTGATGTTCTAGCGGGGCCGAAAGAGACCCAGTACTTC
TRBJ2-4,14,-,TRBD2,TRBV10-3,CAISETSGGGIQYF,TGTGCCATCAGTGAAACTAGCGGGGGCGGCATTCAGTACTTC
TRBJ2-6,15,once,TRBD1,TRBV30,CAWGQGARGANVLTF,TGTGCCTGGGGACAGGGGGCGCGTGGGGCCAACGTCCTGACTTTC
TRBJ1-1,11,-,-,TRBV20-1,CSATPAGEPFF,TGCAGTGCTACCCCGGCAGGCGAACCTTTCTTT
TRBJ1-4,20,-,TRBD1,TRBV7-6,CASSLEGEPTGATTNEKLFF,TGTGCCAGCAGCTTAGAGGGGGAACCAACAGGGGCAACAACTAATGAAAAACTGTTTTTT
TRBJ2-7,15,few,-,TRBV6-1,CASSEWHHGAYEQYF,TGTGCCAGCAGTGAATGGCACCACGGGGCCTACGAGCAGTACTTC
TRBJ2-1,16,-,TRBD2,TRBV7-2,CASSTSGGNSYNEQFF,TGTGCCAGCAGCACGAGCGGGGGGAATTCCTACAATGAGCAGTTCTTC
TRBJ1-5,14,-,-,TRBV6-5,CASSNGVSNQPQHF,TGTGCCAGCTCGAACGGGGTCAGCAATCAGCCCCAGCATTTT
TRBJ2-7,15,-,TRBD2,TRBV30,CAWRPGLASVYEQYF,TGTGCCTGGAGGCCGGGACTAGCGTCCGTCTACGAGCAGTACTTC
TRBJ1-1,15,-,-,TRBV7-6,CASSLVGHRNTEAFF,TGTGCCAGCAGCTTAGTCGGACACCGGAACACTGAAGCTTTCTTT
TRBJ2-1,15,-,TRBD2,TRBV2,CASSRASGGSNEQFF,TGTGCCAGCAGTAGAGCTAGCGGGGGGAGCAATGAGCAGTTCTTC
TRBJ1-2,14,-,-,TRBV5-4,CASSLGQTFYGYTF,TGTGCCAGCAGCCTAGGACAGACATTCTATGGCTACACCTTC